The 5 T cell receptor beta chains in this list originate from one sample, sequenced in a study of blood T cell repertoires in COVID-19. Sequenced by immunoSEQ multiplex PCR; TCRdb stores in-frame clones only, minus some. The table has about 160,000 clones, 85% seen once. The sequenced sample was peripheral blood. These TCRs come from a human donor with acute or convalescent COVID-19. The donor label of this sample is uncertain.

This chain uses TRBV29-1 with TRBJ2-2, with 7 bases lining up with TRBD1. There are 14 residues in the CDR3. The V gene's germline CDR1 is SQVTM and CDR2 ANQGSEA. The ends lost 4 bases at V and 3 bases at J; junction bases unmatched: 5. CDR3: CSVVRDRHTGELFF. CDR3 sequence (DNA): TGCAGCGTTGTACGGGACAGACACACCGGGGAGCTGTTTTTT.

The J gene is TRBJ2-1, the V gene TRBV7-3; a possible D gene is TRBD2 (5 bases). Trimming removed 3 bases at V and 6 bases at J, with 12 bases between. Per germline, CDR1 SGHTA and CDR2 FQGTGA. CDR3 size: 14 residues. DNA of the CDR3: TGTGCCAGCAGCTTGACTACCACCATCAATGAGCAGTTCTTC. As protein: CASSLTTTINEQFF.

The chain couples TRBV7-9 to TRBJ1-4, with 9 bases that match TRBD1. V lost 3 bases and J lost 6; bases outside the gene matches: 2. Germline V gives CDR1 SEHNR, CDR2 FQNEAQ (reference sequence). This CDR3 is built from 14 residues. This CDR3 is CASSLGQGYEKLFF. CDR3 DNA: TGTGCCAGCAGCTTGGGACAGGGCTATGAAAAACTGTTTTTT.

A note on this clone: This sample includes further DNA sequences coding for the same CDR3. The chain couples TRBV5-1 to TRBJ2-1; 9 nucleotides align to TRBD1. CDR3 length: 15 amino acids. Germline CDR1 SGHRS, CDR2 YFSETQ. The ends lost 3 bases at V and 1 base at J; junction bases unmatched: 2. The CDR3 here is CASSSGQGSYNEQFF. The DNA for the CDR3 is TGCGCCAGCAGCTCGGGACAGGGATCCTACAATGAGCAGTTCTTC.

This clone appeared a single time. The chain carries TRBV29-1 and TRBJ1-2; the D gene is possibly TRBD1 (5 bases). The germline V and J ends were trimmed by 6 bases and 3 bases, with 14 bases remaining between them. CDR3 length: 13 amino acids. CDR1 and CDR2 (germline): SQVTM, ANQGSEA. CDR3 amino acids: CSVHKTAYYGYTF. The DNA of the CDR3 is TGCAGCGTCCACAAGACAGCCTACTATGGCTACACCTTC. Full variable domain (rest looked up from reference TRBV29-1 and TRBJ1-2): SAVISQKPSRDICQRGTSLTIQCQVDSQVTMMFWYRQQPGQSLTLIATANQGSEATYESGFVIDKFPISRPNLTFSTLTVSNMSPEDSSIYLCSVHKTAYYGYTFGSGTRLTVV.